This T cell receptor (beta chain) was observed in a study of cytomegalovirus exposure and HLA in healthy donors. Researchers ran the PCR with 60 Vbeta and 13 Jbeta primers. Libraries were prepared by immunoSEQ multiplex PCR; TCRdb keeps only in-frame clonotypes and omits some of them. The sample holds around 280,000 clones; around nine tenths are singletons and the top ten take more than 2%. Specimen: PBMCs. The TCR was taken from a woman between 18 and 29 years old in good health and CMV-seronegative.

The CDR3 sequence is CASRYRGLDTGELFF. In DNA form, the CDR3 reads TGTGCCAGCAGGTACAGGGGATTAGACACCGGGGAGCTGTTTTTT. The chain carries TRBV2 and TRBJ2-2; 7 bases match TRBD1. The CDR3 has 15 amino acids. Germline values: CDR1 SNHLY, CDR2 FYNNEI. With 6 bases clipped from V and 3 bases from J, the junction kept 7 bases outside the gene matches.